The 5 T cell receptor beta chains below all came from one sample that was sequenced in a study of early T cells in non-severe SARS-CoV-2 infection. TCRdb recomputed calls from the 5' RACE reads with MiXCR, one row per CDR3 protein. The table lists about 64,000 distinct CDR3 sequences, around 4.9% of them singletons. Input material: whole blood. All receptors derive from an adult who was a healthcare worker with PCR-confirmed SARS-CoV-2 infection or an uninfected control (not recorded which).

This clonotype has a count of ten or more. The chain combines TRBV4-2 with TRBJ2-7, with TRBD1 matching over 7 bases. Germline values: CDR1 LGHNA, CDR2 YNFKEQ. This CDR3 region has 17 residues. Trimming at V came to 4 bases and at J to 6 bases, leaving 18 bases not matched to a gene. The CDR3: CASSPLTTTGITLEQYF. Here the CDR3 DNA reads TGTGCCAGCAGCCCACTTACCACGACAGGGATAACCCTCGAGCAGTACTTC.

A remark on this clonotype: One end of the junction varies from germline; a read error may be responsible. The chain couples TRBV29-1 to TRBJ2-1, with D unresolved. The CDR3 length is 11 residues. The germline CDR1 and CDR2 sequences are SQVTM and ANQGSEA. CDR3 coding DNA: TGCAGCGTTGTATCCGACACGGCCGAGATCTTC. This codes for CSVVSDTAEIF.

This clonotype was seen repeatedly, ten times or more. The chain joins TRBV9 to TRBJ2-7; D might be TRBD1 (6 bases). Germline values: CDR1 SGDLS, CDR2 YYNGEE. The CDR3 sequence is 15 residues long. Between the trimmed V and J ends, which lost 1 base and 4 bases, there was a span of 15 bases. CDR3 amino acids: CASSVTLGAGYEQYF. The CDR3 DNA sequence: TGTGCCAGCAGCGTAACGCTGGGGGCGGGTTACGAGCAGTACTTC.

The chain uses TRBV9 and TRBJ1-1, with TRBD1 as a possible D gene (6 bases). Per the germline V gene, CDR1 is SGDLS and CDR2 is YYNGEE. The CDR3 contains 14 residues. V was pared by 0 bases and J by 2 bases, with 8 bases between. The CDR3 bases are TGTGCCAGCAGCGTAGGGACAGCCAACACTGAAGCTTTCTTT. It is translated as CASSVGTANTEAFF.

This clonotype was observed many times. The chain employs TRBV18 and TRBJ1-1, with 11 bases fitting TRBD1. Germline V lookup: CDR1 KGHSH, CDR2 LQKENI. V was pared by 0 bases and J by 4 bases, with 1 base of the junction left unmatched. CDR3 length: 15 residues. For the CDR3, the DNA is TGTGCCAGCTCACCACCAGGGACAGGGGGCACTGAAGCTTTCTTT. It yields the protein CASSPPGTGGTEAFF.